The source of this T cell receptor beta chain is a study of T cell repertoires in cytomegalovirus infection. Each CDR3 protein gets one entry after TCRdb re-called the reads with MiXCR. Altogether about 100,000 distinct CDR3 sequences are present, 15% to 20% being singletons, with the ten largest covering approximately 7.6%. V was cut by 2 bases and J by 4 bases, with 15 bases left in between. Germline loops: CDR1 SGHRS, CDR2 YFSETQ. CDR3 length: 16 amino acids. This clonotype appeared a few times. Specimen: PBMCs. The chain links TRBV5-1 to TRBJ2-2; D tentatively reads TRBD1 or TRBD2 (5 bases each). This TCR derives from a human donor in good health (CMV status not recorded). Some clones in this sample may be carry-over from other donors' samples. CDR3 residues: CASSFDAGRGTGELFF. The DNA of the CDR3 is TGCGCCAGCAGCTTCGACGCAGGGAGAGGCACCGGGGAGCTGTTTTTT.